This entry features one TCR beta chain sequence. Antigen: not known. Using its own MiXCR run on the reads, TCRdb lists one record per CDR3 protein. The sample yields about 900,000 distinct CDR3 sequences, approximately 30% seen once. These data originate in a study of T cell repertoires in cytomegalovirus infection. Study at large: A matching HLA type, together with CMV infection, was signaled by public TCR beta signatures. Whole-study results and caveats: HLA-C-restricted CMV clonotypes gave the most frequent clonotype in two of eight donors. Summed frequency of shared TCR beta families picked out CMV carriers who also had the relevant HLA.

The CDR3 is 15 residues long. The germline V gene has CDR1 MNHNS and CDR2 SASEGT. J lost 1 base, V lost 6 bases, and 4 bases had no gene match. The sample consisted of cultured CD8+ T cells from PBMCs, taken from culture after CMV antigen stimulation. This clonotype was obtained from a human donor in good health (CMV status not recorded). Some clones in this sample may be carry-over from other donors' samples. The chain couples TRBV6-1 to TRBJ2-2; TRBD1 aligns across 8 bases. CDR3 coding DNA: TGTGCCAGCAGACAGGGACAGGTGAACACCGGGGAGCTGTTTTTT. It translates to CASRQGQVNTGELFF.